A selection of T cell receptor beta chains follows, all from one sample in a study of blood T cell repertoires in COVID-19. Profiling relied on immunoSEQ multiplex PCR, and the TCRdb table lists in-frame clones only, not all of them. There are approximately 500,000 clones in the sample; roughly 90% occur only once, and about 2% lies in the top ten. Sequencing was performed on PBMCs or T cells enriched from blood (not recorded which). Receptors originate from a woman between 35 and 50 years old who had recovered from COVID-19. Each CDR3 is given with its conserved first and last residue.

j_call v_call cdr3_aa
TRBJ1-2 TRBV10-3 CAISESGGRGYTF
TRBJ1-1 TRBV4-3 CASSQDLGPTGKNTEAFF
TRBJ1-1 TRBV2 CASSRGRDTEAFF
TRBJ2-5 TRBV7-9 CASSLKLEARETQYF
TRBJ2-3 TRBV5-4 CASSLIPLAEHTDTQYF
TRBJ1-5 TRBV15 CATSREGGHQPQHF
TRBJ1-1 TRBV7-2 CASSPQGDTEAFF
TRBJ1-5 TRBV19 CASSTTGNSNQPQHF
TRBJ1-5 TRBV2 CASSEAEGLNQPQHF
TRBJ2-5 TRBV6-5 CASYAGDLAETQYF
TRBJ1-1 TRBV5-4 CASSLGGQGATEAFF
TRBJ2-1 TRBV19 CASSRAPGSGDLNEQFF
TRBJ2-3 TRBV19 CASSETGGADTQYF
TRBJ2-1 TRBV7-9 CASSLLAGGFNEQFF
TRBJ1-3 TRBV28 CASIPGSGNTIYF
TRBJ2-1 TRBV25-1 CASSETLRTGLYNEQFF
TRBJ2-7 TRBV10-3 CAIASTGRTSEQYF
TRBJ2-7 TRBV5-6 CASSLPGEQYF
TRBJ1-1 TRBV5-5 CASSPRQGARNTEAFF
TRBJ1-2 TRBV11-2 CASSNGGLGGYTF
TRBJ1-2 TRBV4-2 CASSQDQDSKLYGYTF
TRBJ1-2 TRBV11-2 CASSLGQATYGYTF
TRBJ1-1 TRBV25-1 CASSRQGAAEAFF
TRBJ1-1 TRBV19 CASSDPRTARNTEAFF
TRBJ1-2 TRBV12-3/TRBV12-4 CASSQGAWGYTF
TRBJ1-2 TRBV7-2 CASTPWGGYYGYTF
TRBJ2-7 TRBV6-2/TRBV6-3 CASSYSPIPDRIKRGSYEQYF
TRBJ2-5 TRBV9 CASSASRDKESLQETQYF
TRBJ2-2 TRBV7-9 CASSVHLYRGQNGELFF
TRBJ1-2 TRBV7-9 CASERDYGYTF
TRBJ2-3 TRBV2 CATNSGTDTQYF
TRBJ2-7 TRBV11-2 CASSLEWGEPPYEQYF
TRBJ1-3 TRBV5-1 CASSPQGSGNTIYF
TRBJ1-2 TRBV18 CASSPTSGDSYGYTF
TRBJ2-7 TRBV12-3/TRBV12-4 CASSLSHEQYF
TRBJ1-6 TRBV6-5 CASSYSSGTGTSPLHF
TRBJ2-1 TRBV2 CASSEQGVGNEQFF
TRBJ2-1 TRBV27 CASGAGTSSYNEQFF
TRBJ1-6 TRBV7-2 CASSFGQGGSPLHF
TRBJ2-5 TRBV27 CASSPQDRGLKTQYF
TRBJ1-1 TRBV7-9 CASTRTANTEAFF
TRBJ1-2 TRBV6-2/TRBV6-3 CASSYRLTGLINYGYTF
TRBJ2-1 TRBV7-2 CASSLVASSRREQFF
TRBJ2-3 TRBV5-1 CASSLSSGRTDTQYF
TRBJ1-5 TRBV19 CASSETRDRGGNQPQHF
TRBJ2-3 TRBV2 CASGWTGGVTDTQYF
TRBJ1-5 TRBV4-1 CASSQQLNSNQPQHF